Listed below are T cell receptor beta chains from one sample, sequenced in a study of blood T cell repertoires in COVID-19. The protocol was immunoSEQ multiplex PCR, while the TCRdb copy is restricted to in-frame clones and leaves out a portion. This table holds roughly 100,000 clones, over 75% found once. What was sequenced was peripheral blood. The receptor source for this set is a woman at least 80 years old with active or convalescent COVID-19. The CDR3 runs from the conserved cysteine through the conserved F or W. The order of the fields is clone size, D gene, J gene, V gene, CDR3 DNA, CDR3 protein. A D gene is named only where the DNA matches it firmly. Size values are once, few and many counts, or a class for expanded clones, and some rows have none.

>NA|TRBD1|TRBJ2-2|TRBV7-6
TGTGCCAGCAGCCGGTTACAGGGGAAGACGGGGGAGCTGTTTTTT
CASSRLQGKTGELFF
>NA|TRBD1|TRBJ1-1|TRBV5-1
TGCGCCAGCAGCTTGACCGGACAGGGGGCAGGTGAAGCTTTCTTT
CASSLTGQGAGEAFF
>NA|NA|TRBJ2-3|TRBV6-6
TGTGCCAGCAGCACCTACGATACGCAGTATTTT
CASSTYDTQYF
>NA|NA|TRBJ1-6|TRBV19
TGTGCCAGTAGTAACGGGGGGAGTAATTCACCCCTCCACTTT
CASSNGGSNSPLHF
>NA|NA|TRBJ1-3|TRBV6-1
TGTGCCAGCAGTGAACAGGGGATTAATGGTTTCTCTGGAAACACCATATATTTT
CASSEQGINGFSGNTIYF
>NA|TRBD1|TRBJ1-2|TRBV5-8
TGTGCCAGCAGCTCTAGACAGGGGAGAGTAGGAGGCTACACCTTC
CASSSRQGRVGGYTF
>NA|NA|TRBJ1-2|TRBV28
TGTGCCAGCAGGTCTACAGGGTCCTATGGCTACACCTTC
CASRSTGSYGYTF
>NA|NA|TRBJ1-5|TRBV3-1/TRBV3-2
TGTGCCAGCAGCCAAGATCCGGGGGGCAACAATCAGCCCCAGCATTTT
CASSQDPGGNNQPQHF
>NA|NA|TRBJ1-1|TRBV28
TGTGCCAGCAGTACTTACCAGGGGAATGAAGCTTTCTTT
CASSTYQGNEAFF
>NA|TRBD2|TRBJ2-7|TRBV2
TGTGCCAGCAAGGGACTAGCGTACGAGCAGTACTTC
CASKGLAYEQYF
>NA|NA|TRBJ1-1|TRBV9
TGTGCCAGCAGCGTAGGTCAGGGGCTAGCGGACACTGAAGCTTTCTTT
CASSVGQGLADTEAFF
>NA|NA|TRBJ1-2|TRBV7-2
TGTGCCAGCAGTCTCCGGTCGGAGGGGCATGGCTACACCTTC
CASSLRSEGHGYTF
>NA|TRBD1|TRBJ1-2|TRBV28
TGTGCCAGCGGGACAGTAAGTCGCTACACCTTC
CASGTVSRYTF
>NA|NA|TRBJ1-1|TRBV12-3/TRBV12-4
TGTGCCAGCAGTTTAGGGCAAAACACTGAAGCTTTCTTT
CASSLGQNTEAFF
>NA|NA|TRBJ1-4|TRBV7-9
TGTGCCATAACCCGGGACTTCATTGGAACTAATGAAAAACTGTTTTTT
CAITRDFIGTNEKLFF
>NA|NA|TRBJ1-5|TRBV4-2
TGTGCCAGCAGCCGATCAGGGAATAGTCAGCCCCAGCATTTT
CASSRSGNSQPQHF
>once|TRBD1|TRBJ2-2|TRBV27
TGTGCCAGCAGATATTACAGGGGCACCGGGGAGCTGTTTTTT
CASRYYRGTGELFF
>NA|TRBD1|TRBJ1-2|TRBV27
TGTGCCAGCAGTCCCCGGGACAGCAACTATGGCTACACCTTC
CASSPRDSNYGYTF
>NA|NA|TRBJ1-1|TRBV7-9
TGTGCCAGCAGCTTATCTGTCGGGACTGAAGCTTTCTTT
CASSLSVGTEAFF
>NA|NA|TRBJ2-1|TRBV29-1
TGCAGCGTTGTCTTCCGCGGACAGTACAATGAGCAGTTCTTC
CSVVFRGQYNEQFF
>NA|NA|TRBJ2-2|TRBV4-3
TGCGCCAGCAGCCGAGTCAGGGCGAACACCGGGGAGCTGTTTTTT
CASSRVRANTGELFF
>once|TRBD2|TRBJ2-3|TRBV3-1/TRBV3-2
TGTGCCAGCAGCCCCCGTACGAGCGGGATCACAGATACGCAGTATTTT
CASSPRTSGITDTQYF
>once|TRBD1|TRBJ2-5|TRBV18
TGTGCCAGCTCACCAGTGACAGGGGAAGAGACCCAGTACTTC
CASSPVTGEETQYF
>NA|TRBD1|TRBJ2-2|TRBV4-1
TGCGCCAGCAGCCAGGGAAGGGGGCAAAACACCGGGGAGCTGTTTTTT
CASSQGRGQNTGELFF
>NA|TRBD2|TRBJ2-1|TRBV24-1
TGTGCCACCAGTGCTGGCGGGAGGGCCCTCGATGAGCAGTTCTTC
CATSAGGRALDEQFF
>NA|NA|TRBJ1-5|TRBV30
TGTGCCTGGAGTGCGGTGAGCAATCAGCCCCAGCATTTT
CAWSAVSNQPQHF
>NA|TRBD1|TRBJ1-1|TRBV7-2
TGTGCCAGCAGCTTGACAGGGGGCAGGAACACTGAAGCTTTCTTT
CASSLTGGRNTEAFF
>NA|TRBD1|TRBJ1-6|TRBV7-2
TGTGCCAGCAGCTTAGCGGGGCAGGGGGCTGGTTCACCCCTCCACTTT
CASSLAGQGAGSPLHF
>NA|TRBD1|TRBJ2-7|TRBV30
TGTGCCTGGAGCCTCGGACAGGGGGCACCCTACGAGCAGTACTTC
CAWSLGQGAPYEQYF
>NA|TRBD1|TRBJ1-5|TRBV9
TGTGCCAGCAGCGTAGGGACAGGGTTAGGGCAGCCCCAGCATTTT
CASSVGTGLGQPQHF
>NA|NA|TRBJ2-2|TRBV10-3
TGTGCCATCAGTGGGGCTAGCGCGAACACCGGGGAGCTGTTTTTT
CAISGASANTGELFF
>NA|TRBD1|TRBJ2-5|TRBV6-2/TRBV6-3
TGTGCCAGCAGTAACCGGGACAGGGGTTTCGTAGAGACCCAGTACTTC
CASSNRDRGFVETQYF
>NA|TRBD1|TRBJ2-3|TRBV12-5
TGTGCTAGTGGCATGGGACAGGGCTGGACAGATACGCAGTATTTT
CASGMGQGWTDTQYF
>NA|TRBD1|TRBJ2-7|TRBV2
TGTGCCAGCGCCAGGGGGTACGAGCAGTACTTC
CASARGYEQYF
>NA|NA|TRBJ2-7|TRBV7-3
TGTGCCAGCAGCTTAACATACAGGGACGAGCAGTACTTC
CASSLTYRDEQYF
>NA|TRBD2|TRBJ2-7|TRBV5-1
TGCGCCAGCAGCTTGGGTAGCGGGGACAACGAGCAGTACTTC
CASSLGSGDNEQYF
>NA|TRBD2|TRBJ2-2|TRBV11-1
TGTGCCAGCAGCCCCAGGACTAGCGGGACGACCGGGGAGCTGTTTTTT
CASSPRTSGTTGELFF
>NA|TRBD2|TRBJ2-7|TRBV6-5
TGTGCCAGCAGCCTCGGACTAGCGGGGACCGAGCAGTACTTC
CASSLGLAGTEQYF
>NA|NA|TRBJ2-5|TRBV7-9
TGTGCCAGCAGCTTAGCTCAAGACTTCTGGTACTTC
CASSLAQDFWYF
>NA|NA|TRBJ1-1|TRBV2
TGTGCCAGCAGTGATAGGCTGGCGGGGAACACTGAAGCTTTCTTT
CASSDRLAGNTEAFF
>NA|NA|TRBJ2-7|TRBV2
TGTGCCAGCAGTGACTCCGGGGGATCACCCGAGCAGTACTTC
CASSDSGGSPEQYF
>once|NA|TRBJ2-1|TRBV27
TGTGCCAGCAGCCGCTACGGTGAGCAGTTCTTC
CASSRYGEQFF
>NA|TRBD1|TRBJ2-2|TRBV5-6
TGTGCCAGCAGCTCGACAGGGGTCGCCACCGGGGAGCTGTTTTTT
CASSSTGVATGELFF
>NA|NA|TRBJ2-3|TRBV19
TGTGCCAGCTCGAACAGGGTCTTGACAGATACGCAGTATTTT
CASSNRVLTDTQYF
>few|NA|TRBJ1-6|TRBV16
TGTGCCAGCAGCCAACTGACAGTTAATTCACCCCTCCACTTT
CASSQLTVNSPLHF
>NA|NA|TRBJ1-1|TRBV6-5
TGTGCCAGCAGTTATGACAGATTGAACACTGAAGCTTTCTTT
CASSYDRLNTEAFF
>NA|NA|TRBJ1-5|TRBV6-4
TGTGCCAACTTACGGATAGCGACAGGCCACAATCAGCCCCAGCATTTT
CANLRIATGHNQPQHF
>NA|TRBD2|TRBJ2-1|TRBV7-2
TGTGCCAGCAGCTTGGTTCTAGCGGGGGGCAATGAGCAGTTCTTC
CASSLVLAGGNEQFF
>NA|NA|TRBJ1-2|TRBV6-5
TGTGCCAGCAGTTACTCGGGGGAGCCAGGGGCCTCTGGCTACACCTTC
CASSYSGEPGASGYTF
>few|NA|TRBJ1-1|TRBV2
TGTGCCAGCAGTCTTATTACTGAAGCTTTCTTT
CASSLITEAFF
>NA|TRBD1|TRBJ1-2|TRBV2
TGTGCCAGCAGGATCCCGGGACAGCAATTATATGGCTACACCTTC
CASRIPGQQLYGYTF
>NA|NA|TRBJ1-2|TRBV29-1
TGCAGCGTTGACTCCGTTGGCGGCTACACCTTC
CSVDSVGGYTF
>few|NA|TRBJ1-5|TRBV4-2
TGTGCCAGCAGCCAAGAAACAGAGCCCACCCAGCCCCAGCATTTT
CASSQETEPTQPQHF
>NA|TRBD2|TRBJ2-7|TRBV7-3
TGTGCCAGCAGCCTTAACGACCTCGCGGGGGGCGAGCAGTACTTC
CASSLNDLAGGEQYF
>NA|TRBD1|TRBJ2-7|TRBV5-5
TGTGCCAGCAGCTGGGGACAGGGGGCCTACGAGCAGTACTTC
CASSWGQGAYEQYF